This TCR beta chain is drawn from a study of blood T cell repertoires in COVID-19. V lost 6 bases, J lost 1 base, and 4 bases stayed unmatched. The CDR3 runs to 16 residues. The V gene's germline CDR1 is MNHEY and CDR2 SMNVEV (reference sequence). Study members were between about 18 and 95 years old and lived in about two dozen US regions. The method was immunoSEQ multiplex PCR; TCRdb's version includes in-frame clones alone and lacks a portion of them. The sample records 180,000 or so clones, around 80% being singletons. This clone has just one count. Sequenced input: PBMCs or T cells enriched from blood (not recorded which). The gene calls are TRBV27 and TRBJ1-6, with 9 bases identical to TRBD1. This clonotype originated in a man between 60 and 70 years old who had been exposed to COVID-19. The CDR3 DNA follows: TGTGCCAGCAGCCTACAGGGGGCATCCTATAATTCACCCCTCCACTTT. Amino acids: CASSLQGASYNSPLHF.